The rows below give T cell receptor beta chains drawn from one sample of a study of T-cell memory formation after mild COVID-19. MiXCR, applied by TCRdb to the 5' RACE reads, yields one record per CDR3 protein. The sample yields about 110,000 distinct CDR3 sequences, over 15% seen once. Material: PBMCs or a T cell subset sorted from them (not recorded which). The receptors were sampled from a man younger than 35 who had mild COVID-19 (a few samples of this study predate the infection). Cell type and time point are not known. The CDR3 runs from the conserved cysteine through the conserved F or W. The D gene is left open where the match is weak. A row's size may be missing; if present it is once, few, many or a size class.

>few|TRBV4-3|TRBJ1-1|.|16
TGCGCCAGCAGCCAATGGTTTGCCAGGGGTGACACTGAAGCTTTCTTT
CASSQWFARGDTEAFF
>.|TRBV24-1|TRBJ2-1|TRBD1|15
TGTGCCACCAGTGATCCCGGGACAGGTATCCATGAGCAGTTCTTC
CATSDPGTGIHEQFF
>.|TRBV4-3|TRBJ1-3|TRBD1|17
TGCGCCAGCAGGCGGGAAGACAGGGGAGGCTCTGGAAACACCATATATTTT
CASRREDRGGSGNTIYF
>.|TRBV7-9|TRBJ1-1|TRBD1|14
TGTGCCAGCAGCTTACGGCAGGGGGGTACTGAAGCTTTCTTT
CASSLRQGGTEAFF
>few|TRBV10-3|TRBJ1-5|TRBD1|14
TGTGCCATCAGTGGTACCGGGACAGGGCTCCCCCAGCATTTT
CAISGTGTGLPQHF
>few|TRBV5-1|TRBJ2-1|TRBD1|15
TGCGCCAGCAGCCCCGGGACAGGGTTATACAATGAGCAGTTCTTC
CASSPGTGLYNEQFF
>few|TRBV28|TRBJ2-7|TRBD1|15
TGTGCCAGCAGTTCCTCCGGGACAGGATCCTACGAGCAGTACTTC
CASSSSGTGSYEQYF
>few|TRBV20-1|TRBJ1-2|TRBD1|13
TGCAGTGCTAGTAAGGCAGGGGGCTATGGCTACACCTTC
CSASKAGGYGYTF
>.|TRBV20-1|TRBJ1-1|TRBD1|16
TGCAGTGCTCTAAGCCGGGACAGGGGCTTTTTCTCTGAAGCTTTCTTT
CSALSRDRGFFSEAFF
>.|TRBV11-2|TRBJ2-2|TRBD2|15
TGTGCCAGCAGTCGAGGGCTAGCGGGCACCGGGGAGCTGTTTTTT
CASSRGLAGTGELFF
>once|TRBV14|TRBJ1-5|.|13
TGTGCCAGCAGCCAAGATTCAAATCAGCCCCAGCATTTT
CASSQDSNQPQHF
>.|TRBV12-3/TRBV12-4|TRBJ2-4|.|13
TGTGCCAGCAGTTTAGCAGATCTAAACATTCAGTACTTC
CASSLADLNIQYF
>.|TRBV7-2|TRBJ2-5|.|13
TGTGCCAGCAGCTTAAGCCAGCTGGAGACCCAGTACTTC
CASSLSQLETQYF
>few|TRBV6-2/TRBV6-3|TRBJ2-1|TRBD2|12
TGTGCCAGCAGTGACGGACTAGTCCAGCAGTTCTTC
CASSDGLVQQFF
>many|TRBV7-2|TRBJ2-1|TRBD2|14
TGTGCCAGCAGCCGAAGCGGGGCCTACAATGAGCAGTTCTTC
CASSRSGAYNEQFF
>.|TRBV5-1|TRBJ2-2|TRBD2|15
TGCGCCAGCCGCAAAGCGGGGGGCCTTGCCGGGGAGCTGTTTTTT
CASRKAGGLAGELFF
>few|TRBV18|TRBJ2-3|TRBD1|15
TGTGCCAGCTCACAAACAGGGGGAGGCGCAGATACGCAGTATTTT
CASSQTGGGADTQYF
>few|TRBV29-1|TRBJ2-5|TRBD2|13
TGCAGCGTTGAAGGGGGGGGGAGGCAGACCCAGTACTTC
CSVEGGGRQTQYF
>few|TRBV18|TRBJ1-1|.|15
TGTGCCAGCTCAGAATCAGGGGTGGGCAACACTGAAGCTTTCTTT
CASSESGVGNTEAFF